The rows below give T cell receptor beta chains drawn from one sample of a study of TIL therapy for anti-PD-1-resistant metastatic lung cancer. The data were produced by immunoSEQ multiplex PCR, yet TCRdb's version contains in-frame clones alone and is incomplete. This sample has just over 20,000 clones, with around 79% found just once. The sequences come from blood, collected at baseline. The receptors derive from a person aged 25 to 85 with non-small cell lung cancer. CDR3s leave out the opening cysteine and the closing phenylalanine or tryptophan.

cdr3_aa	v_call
AWSRDSNTEAF	TRBV30
ASSRGQDTEAF	TRBV7-3
ASSFTLDYNSPLH	TRBV5-1
AWSDPRQGARWQPQH	TRBV30
ASSYRGAGETQY	TRBV6-5
ASRGRGGRYNEQF	TRBV7-6
AWSVQSTGELF	TRBV30
ASSFIENTEAF	TRBV5-1
ASSLERGSYEQY	TRBV7-7
ASSSLPAGNTEAF	TRBV5-1
ASSFTGIHGYT	TRBV6-5
ASSSEVGGWTEAF	TRBV5-4
ASSFGTRYGEQF	TRBV9
ASSSDRGGYT	TRBV27
ASSARDTGGETQY	TRBV5-1
AIMDPFWGSGELF	TRBV10-3
ASSYQGTQY	TRBV6-5
ASSYPDSYGYT	TRBV6-5
ASSLTVSNQPQH	TRBV10-2
ASSAGTSGTSSTDTQY	TRBV9
ASSLVGEADTQY	TRBV5-4
ASRARAIESSYEQY	TRBV27
ASSRAGTDAYEQY	TRBV5-5
ASSSSGALWVQPQH	TRBV6-5
AWSPGGQIFQETQY	TRBV30
ASSENRNTEAF	TRBV6-1
ATSRDSRRTSVYGYT	TRBV15
ASSEPGNAF	TRBV2
ASSSNRIDEQF	TRBV28
AWTTSGANVLT	TRBV30
ASSHHRDRGYEQY	TRBV4-1